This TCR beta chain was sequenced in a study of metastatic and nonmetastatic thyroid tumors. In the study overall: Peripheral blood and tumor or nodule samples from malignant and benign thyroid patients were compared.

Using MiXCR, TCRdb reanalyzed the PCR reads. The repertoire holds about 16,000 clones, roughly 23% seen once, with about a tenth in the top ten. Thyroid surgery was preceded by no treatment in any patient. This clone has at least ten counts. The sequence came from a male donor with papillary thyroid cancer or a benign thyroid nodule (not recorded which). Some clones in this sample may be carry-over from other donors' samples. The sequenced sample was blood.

The CDR3 here is CASTSGGAYEQYF. The CDR3 nucleotides read TGTGCCAGCACGTCTGGGGGAGCCTACGAGCAGTACTTC. The V gene is TRBV28, the J gene TRBJ2-7, with D perhaps TRBD1 or TRBD2 (5 bases each). V was shortened by 7 bases and J by 2 bases, with 12 bases between the two germline ends. The CDR3 is made up of 13 amino acids. CDR1 is MDHEN, CDR2 SYDVKM, per germline.